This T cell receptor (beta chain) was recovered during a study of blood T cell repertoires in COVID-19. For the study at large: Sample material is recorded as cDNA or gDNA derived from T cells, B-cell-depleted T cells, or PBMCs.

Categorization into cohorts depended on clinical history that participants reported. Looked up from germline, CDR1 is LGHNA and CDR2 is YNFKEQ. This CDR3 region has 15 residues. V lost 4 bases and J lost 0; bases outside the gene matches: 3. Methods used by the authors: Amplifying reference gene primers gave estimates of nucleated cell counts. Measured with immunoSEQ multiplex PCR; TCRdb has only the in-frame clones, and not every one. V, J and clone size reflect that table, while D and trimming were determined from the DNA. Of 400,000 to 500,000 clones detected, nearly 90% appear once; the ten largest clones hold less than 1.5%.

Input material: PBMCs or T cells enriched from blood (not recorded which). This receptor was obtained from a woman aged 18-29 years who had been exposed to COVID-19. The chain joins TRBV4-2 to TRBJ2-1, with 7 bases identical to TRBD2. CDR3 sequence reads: CASSRAGDSYNEQFF. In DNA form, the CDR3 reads TGTGCCAGCAGCCGGGCGGGGGACTCCTACAATGAGCAGTTCTTC.